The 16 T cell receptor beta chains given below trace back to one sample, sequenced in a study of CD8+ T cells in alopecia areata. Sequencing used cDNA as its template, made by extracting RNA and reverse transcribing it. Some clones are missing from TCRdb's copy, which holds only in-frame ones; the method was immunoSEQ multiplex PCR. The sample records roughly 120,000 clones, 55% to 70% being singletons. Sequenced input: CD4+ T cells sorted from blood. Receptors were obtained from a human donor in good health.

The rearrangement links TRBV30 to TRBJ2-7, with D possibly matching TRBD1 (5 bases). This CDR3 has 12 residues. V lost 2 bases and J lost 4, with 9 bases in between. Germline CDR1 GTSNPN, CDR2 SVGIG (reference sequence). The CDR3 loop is CAWSRAGYEQYF. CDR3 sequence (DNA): TGTGCCTGGAGTCGGGCAGGGTACGAGCAGTACTTC.

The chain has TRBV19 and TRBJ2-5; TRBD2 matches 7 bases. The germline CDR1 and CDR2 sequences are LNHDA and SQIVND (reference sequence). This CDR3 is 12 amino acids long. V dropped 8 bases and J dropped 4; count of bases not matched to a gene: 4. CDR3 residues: CASGRGSETQYF. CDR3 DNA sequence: TGTGCCAGTGGGCGGGGGTCAGAGACCCAGTACTTC.

The CDR3: CSVSGRVSGTEAFF. In nucleotides, the CDR3 is TGCAGCGTTTCTGGCAGGGTATCGGGCACTGAAGCTTTCTTT. The J gene is TRBJ1-1, the V gene TRBV29-1, with D possibly matching TRBD1 (5 bases). The V end was cut by 5 bases, the J end by 4 bases, with 17 bases between. The CDR3 length is 14 residues. The germline CDR1 and CDR2 sequences are SQVTM and ANQGSEA.

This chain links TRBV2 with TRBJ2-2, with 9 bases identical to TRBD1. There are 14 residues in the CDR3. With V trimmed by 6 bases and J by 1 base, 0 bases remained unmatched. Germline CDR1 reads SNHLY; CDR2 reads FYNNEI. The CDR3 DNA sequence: TGTGCCAGCAGGGGACAGGGGAACACCGGGGAGCTGTTTTTT. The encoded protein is CASRGQGNTGELFF.

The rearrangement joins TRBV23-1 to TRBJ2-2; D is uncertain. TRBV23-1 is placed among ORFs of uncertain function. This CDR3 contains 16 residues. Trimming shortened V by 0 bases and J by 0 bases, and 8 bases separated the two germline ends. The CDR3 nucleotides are TGCGCCAGCAGTCAATCCAGCAGGACGAACACCGGGGAGCTGTTTTTT. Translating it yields CASSQSSRTNTGELFF.

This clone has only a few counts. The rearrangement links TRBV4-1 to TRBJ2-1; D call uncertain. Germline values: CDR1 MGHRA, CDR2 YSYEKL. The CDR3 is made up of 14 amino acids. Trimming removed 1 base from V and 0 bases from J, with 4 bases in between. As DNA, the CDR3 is TGCGCCAGCAGCCAAGGGGACTCCTACAATGAGCAGTTCTTC. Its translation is CASSQGDSYNEQFF.

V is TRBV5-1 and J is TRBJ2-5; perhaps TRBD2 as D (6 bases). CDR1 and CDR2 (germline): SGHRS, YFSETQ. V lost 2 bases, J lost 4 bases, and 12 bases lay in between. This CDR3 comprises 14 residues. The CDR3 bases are TGCGCCAGCAGCTTTGGAGGGGACGGAGAGACCCAGTACTTC. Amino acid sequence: CASSFGGDGETQYF.

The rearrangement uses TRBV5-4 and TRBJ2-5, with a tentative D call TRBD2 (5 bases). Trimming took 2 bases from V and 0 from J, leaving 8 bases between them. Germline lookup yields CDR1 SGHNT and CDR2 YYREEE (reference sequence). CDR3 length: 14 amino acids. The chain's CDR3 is CASSFSGNQETQYF. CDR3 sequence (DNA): TGTGCCAGCAGCTTTTCCGGGAACCAAGAGACCCAGTACTTC.

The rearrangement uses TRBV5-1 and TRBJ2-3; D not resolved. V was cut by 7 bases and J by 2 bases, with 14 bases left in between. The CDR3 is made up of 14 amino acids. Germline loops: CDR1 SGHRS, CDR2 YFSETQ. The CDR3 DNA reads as TGCGCCAGCTGGACCTCCCTATCCACAGATACGCAGTATTTT. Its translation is CASWTSLSTDTQYF.

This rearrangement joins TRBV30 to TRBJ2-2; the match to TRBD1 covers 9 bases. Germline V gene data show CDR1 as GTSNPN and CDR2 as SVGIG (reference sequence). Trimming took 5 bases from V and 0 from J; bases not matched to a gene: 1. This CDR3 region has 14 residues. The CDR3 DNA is TGTGCCTGGGGGACAGGGACGAACACCGGGGAGCTGTTTTTT. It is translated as CAWGTGTNTGELFF.

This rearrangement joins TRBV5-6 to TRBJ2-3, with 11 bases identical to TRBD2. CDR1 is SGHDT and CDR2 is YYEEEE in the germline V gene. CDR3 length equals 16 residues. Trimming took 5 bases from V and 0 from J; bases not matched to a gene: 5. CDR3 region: CASRTGTSGSTDTQYF. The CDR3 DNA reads TGTGCCAGCAGGACCGGGACTAGCGGTAGCACAGATACGCAGTATTTT.

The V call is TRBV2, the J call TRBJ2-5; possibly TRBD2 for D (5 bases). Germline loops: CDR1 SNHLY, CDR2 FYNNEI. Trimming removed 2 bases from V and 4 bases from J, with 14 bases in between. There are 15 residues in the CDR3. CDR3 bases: TGTGCCAGCAGTGAAACTAGTGTCAGTGGAGAGACCCAGTACTTC. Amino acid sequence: CASSETSVSGETQYF.

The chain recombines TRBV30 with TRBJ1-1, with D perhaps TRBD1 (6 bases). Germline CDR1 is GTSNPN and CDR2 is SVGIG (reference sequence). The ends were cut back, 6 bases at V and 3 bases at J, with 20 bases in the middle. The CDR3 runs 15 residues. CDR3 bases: TGTGCCTGCCTTGGGGGCGATCGGTCAGACACTGAAGCTTTCTTT. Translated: CACLGGDRSDTEAFF.

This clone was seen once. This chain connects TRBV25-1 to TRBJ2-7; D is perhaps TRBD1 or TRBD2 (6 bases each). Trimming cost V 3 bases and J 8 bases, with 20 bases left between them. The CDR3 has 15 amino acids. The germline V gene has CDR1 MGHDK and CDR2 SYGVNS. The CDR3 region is CASSDSIGGGNKQYF. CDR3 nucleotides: TGTGCCAGCAGTGATAGCATAGGAGGGGGGAATAAGCAGTACTTC.

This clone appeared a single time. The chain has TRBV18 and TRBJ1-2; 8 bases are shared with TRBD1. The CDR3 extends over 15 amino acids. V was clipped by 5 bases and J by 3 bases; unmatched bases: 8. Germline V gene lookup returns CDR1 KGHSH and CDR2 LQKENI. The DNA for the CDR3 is TGTGCCAGCTCATGGACAGGGAAGGGCGACTATGGCTACACCTTC. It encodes CASSWTGKGDYGYTF. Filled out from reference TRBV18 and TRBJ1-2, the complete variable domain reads NAGVMQNPRHLVRRRGQEARLRCSPMKGHSHVYWYRQLPEEGLKFMVYLQKENIIDESGMPKERFSAEFPKEGPSILRIQQVVRGDSAAYFCASSWTGKGDYGYTFGSGTRLTVV.

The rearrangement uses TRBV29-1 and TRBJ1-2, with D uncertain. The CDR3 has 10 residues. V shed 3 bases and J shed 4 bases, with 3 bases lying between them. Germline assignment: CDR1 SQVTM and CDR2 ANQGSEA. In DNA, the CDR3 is TGCAGCGTTGACAGCTATGGCTACACCTTC. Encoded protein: CSVDSYGYTF.